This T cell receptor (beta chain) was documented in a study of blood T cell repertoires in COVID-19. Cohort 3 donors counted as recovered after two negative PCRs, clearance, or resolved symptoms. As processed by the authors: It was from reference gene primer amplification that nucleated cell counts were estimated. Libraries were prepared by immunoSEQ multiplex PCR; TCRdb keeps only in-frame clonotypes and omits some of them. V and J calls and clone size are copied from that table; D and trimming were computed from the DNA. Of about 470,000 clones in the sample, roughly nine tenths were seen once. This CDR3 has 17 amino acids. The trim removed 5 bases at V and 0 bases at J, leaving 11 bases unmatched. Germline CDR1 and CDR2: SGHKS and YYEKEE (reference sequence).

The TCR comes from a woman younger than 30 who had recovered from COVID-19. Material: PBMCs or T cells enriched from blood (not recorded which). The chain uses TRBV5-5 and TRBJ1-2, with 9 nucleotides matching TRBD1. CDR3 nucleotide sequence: TGTGCCAGCAGGGCCCGGGACAGGGCGTCTCCTAACTATGGCTACACCTTC. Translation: CASRARDRASPNYGYTF.